This passage covers 27 T cell receptor beta chains from one sample sequenced in a study of blood T cell repertoires in COVID-19. Generated by immunoSEQ multiplex PCR, the TCRdb table keeps only in-frame clones and is missing some. In the table there are 60,000 or so clones, approximately 89% of which are singletons. Sequenced: peripheral blood. These receptors came from a man aged 55-75 years with active or convalescent COVID-19.

This chain uses TRBV5-1 with TRBJ2-7, with TRBD2 matching 7 bases. Germline V gives CDR1 SGHRS, CDR2 YFSETQ. The CDR3 is 14 amino acids. J gave up 2 bases and V 0 bases, and 2 bases lay outside the gene matches. CDR3 bases: TGCGCCAGCAGCTTGGTCGGGGGGACCTACGAGCAGTACTTC. This codes for CASSLVGGTYEQYF.

This chain connects TRBV15 to TRBJ2-7; 11 bases are a match to TRBD2. V dropped 5 bases and J dropped 8; count of bases not matched to a gene: 11. Germline CDR1 LNHNV, CDR2 YYDKDF (reference sequence). The CDR3 loop spans 15 amino acids. For the CDR3, the DNA is TGTGCCACCAGCGAGCGGGGGGCTAGCGGGAGGAAGCAGTACTTC. It yields the protein CATSERGASGRKQYF.

V gene TRBV24-1 combines with J gene TRBJ1-2; D is unclear. Germline CDR1 KGHDR, CDR2 SFDVKD. Trimming pared 3 bases from V and 4 bases from J, leaving 8 bases between. CDR3 size: 13 residues. CDR3 coding DNA: TGTGCCACCAGTGATACCACAGCCTATGGCTACACCTTC. This encodes CATSDTTAYGYTF.

The chain links TRBV28 to TRBJ1-2; maybe TRBD1 (5 bases). V was shortened by 2 bases and J by 4 bases, with 17 bases between the two germline ends. From germline, CDR1 is MDHEN and CDR2 SYDVKM. The CDR3 is 16 residues long. CDR3 DNA sequence: TGTGCCAGCAGTTTAGAATCAATGGCAGGGCTCTATGGCTACACCTTC. It is translated as CASSLESMAGLYGYTF.

The DNA of the CDR3 is TGTGCCAGCATAAGGGGTGTTCGGGAGACCCAGTACTTC. Translation: CASIRGVRETQYF. The chain is built from TRBV6-5 and TRBJ2-5, with D possibly matching TRBD1 (5 bases). V was trimmed by 7 bases and J by 5 bases, leaving 14 bases between them. The CDR3 totals 13 residues. CDR1 and CDR2 (germline): MNHEY, SVGAGI.

The chain uses TRBV12-5 and TRBJ2-7; 8 positions match TRBD2. V shed 2 bases, J shed 0 bases, and the junction held 9 bases outside the gene matches. Germline V gives CDR1 LGHNT, CDR2 FRNRAP. The CDR3 consists of 17 residues. DNA for the CDR3: TGTGCTAGTGGTTTGCCACGGGTCGGGAGGGCCTCCTACGAGCAGTACTTC. Protein sequence: CASGLPRVGRASYEQYF.

The V gene is TRBV5-5, the J gene TRBJ2-5; D remains ambiguous. Trimming removed 5 bases at V and 5 bases at J, with 19 bases between. This CDR3 is 15 amino acids long. CDR1 is SGHKS and CDR2 is YYEKEE in the germline V gene (reference sequence). The CDR3 loop is CASSKDPGGRETQYF. The DNA of the CDR3 is TGTGCCAGCAGTAAAGACCCGGGTGGTAGGGAGACCCAGTACTTC.

The J gene is TRBJ2-5, the V gene TRBV7-2; 7 nucleotides align to TRBD2. V shed 0 bases and J 3 bases; nucleotides not matched to a gene: 1. The germline V gene has CDR1 SGHTA and CDR2 FQGNSA. CDR3 length: 14 residues. Here the CDR3 DNA reads TGTGCCAGCAGCTTAGCGGGGGGGGAAGAGACCCAGTACTTC. Translated: CASSLAGGEETQYF.

The genes are TRBV16 and TRBJ2-7, with 9 nucleotides matching TRBD1. The germline V gene has CDR1 KGHSY and CDR2 FQNENV. The CDR3 contains 14 residues. The V gene end was trimmed by 6 bases and the J gene end by 2 bases; junction bases not matched to a gene: 5. The CDR3 bases are TGTGCCAGCAGAAAGGGACAGGGTACCTACGAGCAGTACTTC. This codes for CASRKGQGTYEQYF.

The chain employs TRBV27 and TRBJ1-1, with a tentative D call TRBD1 (6 bases). Germline V lookup: CDR1 MNHEY, CDR2 SMNVEV (reference sequence). The CDR3 has 14 residues. V lost 3 bases to trimming and J lost 2 bases, with 10 bases between them. The CDR3 nucleotides read TGTGCCAGCAGTTTTCTCAGGGGTAACACTGAAGCTTTCTTT. It encodes CASSFLRGNTEAFF.

This clone was observed once. The chain is built from TRBV3-1 (or the pseudogene TRBV3-2) and TRBJ1-6; no firm D call. Germline-derived CDR1 and CDR2 are LGHDT and YNNKEL (reference sequence). The CDR3 length is 16 residues. The V end lost 2 bases, the J end lost 5 bases, and 13 bases lay between the germline ends. The CDR3 loop reads CASSQLGRGDNSPLHF. CDR3 nucleotide sequence: TGTGCCAGCAGCCAACTTGGACGGGGAGATAATTCACCCCTCCACTTT.

The rearrangement joins TRBV7-8 to TRBJ2-7; TRBD1 agrees at 10 bases. The V segment lost 4 bases and the J segment 12 bases; nucleotides outside the gene matches: 12. The germline CDR1 and CDR2 sequences are SGHVS and FQNEAQ. This CDR3 has 14 residues. Here the CDR3 DNA reads TGTGCCAGCAGCTACACCGGGACAGGGGACCCCCGGTACTTC. Its translation is CASSYTGTGDPRYF.

This clone was seen only once. This chain connects TRBV7-9 to TRBJ1-6, with TRBD1 identical over 7 bases. CDR1 and CDR2 (germline): SEHNR, FQNEAQ (reference sequence). Trimming took 8 bases from V and 9 from J; bases not matched to a gene: 4. This CDR3 has 12 residues. The CDR3 spells CASQGVSSPLHF. CDR3 in DNA: TGTGCCAGCCAGGGGGTGAGTTCACCCCTCCACTTT.

The chain combines TRBV12-3 or TRBV12-4 with TRBJ2-1, with 7 bases matching TRBD2. J gave up 10 bases and V 1 base, and 4 bases lay outside the gene matches. This CDR3 has 13 amino acids. The CDR3 sequence: CASSLDGGGEQFF. The CDR3 DNA follows: TGTGCCAGCAGTTTAGACGGGGGAGGGGAGCAGTTCTTC.

The chain recombines TRBV30 with TRBJ1-1; possible D gene TRBD1, 5 bases. V was pared by 2 bases and J by 7 bases, with 14 bases between. This CDR3 is built from 13 residues. Germline CDR1 is GTSNPN and CDR2 is SVGIG (reference sequence). CDR3 coding DNA: TGTGCCTGGAGTAAGGGGTGGGATCTTGAAGCTTTCTTT. As protein: CAWSKGWDLEAFF.

This clone was seen only once. The V and J genes are TRBV9 and TRBJ2-3; TRBD1 agrees at 8 bases. The CDR3 length is 15 residues. Germline CDR1 reads SGDLS; CDR2 reads YYNGEE. J gave up 0 bases and V 3 bases, and 3 bases lay outside the gene matches. The CDR3 DNA follows: TGTGCCAGCAGCGGAAGACAGGGGAGCACAGATACGCAGTATTTT. Its translation: CASSGRQGSTDTQYF.

The chain recombines TRBV7-6 with TRBJ2-5, with D tentatively TRBD1 (5 bases). In germline, CDR1 is SGHVS, CDR2 FNYEAQ. V was cut by 4 bases and J by 0 bases, with 15 bases left in between. The CDR3 runs 16 residues. Here the CDR3 reads CASSSSRALYQETQYF. CDR3 bases: TGTGCCAGCAGCTCGAGCAGGGCTCTGTACCAAGAGACCCAGTACTTC.

This chain uses TRBV6-5 with TRBJ1-2; D possibly corresponds to TRBD1 (6 bases). This CDR3 is 13 amino acids long. From germline, CDR1 is MNHEY and CDR2 SVGAGI. Trimming removed 5 bases from V and 7 bases from J, with 14 bases in between. The CDR3 reads CASSTGQTFGYTF. The CDR3 nucleotides are TGTGCCAGCAGTACTGGACAGACTTTTGGCTACACCTTC.

V is TRBV14 and J is TRBJ2-5; D ambiguous. This CDR3 has 13 residues. The ends were cut back, 5 bases at V and 6 bases at J, with 13 bases in the middle. Germline assignment: CDR1 SGHDN and CDR2 FVKESK. The CDR3 region has the DNA TGTGCCAGCAGCGCCTCGAGGTGGAAGACCCAGTACTTC. Protein: CASSASRWKTQYF.

There are a few counts of this clone. The chain couples TRBV11-2 to TRBJ1-2, with a tentative D call TRBD1 (6 bases). The ends were cut back, 1 base at V and 5 bases at J, with 14 bases in the middle. The CDR3 consists of 15 residues. In germline, CDR1 is SGHAT, CDR2 FQNNGV. Here the CDR3 DNA reads TGTGCCAGCAGCTTAGGGACAGAGGAGAGGTATGGCTACACCTTC. Protein sequence: CASSLGTEERYGYTF.

The chain is built from TRBV4-3 and TRBJ1-5, with D unclear. The CDR3 is 14 residues long. V gave up 5 bases and J gave up 5 bases, with 13 bases separating them. Germline values: CDR1 LGHNA, CDR2 YSLEER. The chain's CDR3 is CASSLQPGYQPQHF. The CDR3 nucleotides read TGCGCCAGCAGCTTACAACCGGGGTATCAGCCCCAGCATTTT.

The chain joins TRBV29-1 to TRBJ1-1, with TRBD1 matching 10 bases. The V gene end was trimmed by 7 bases and the J gene end by 0 bases; junction bases not matched to a gene: 11. Germline loops: CDR1 SQVTM, CDR2 ANQGSEA. This CDR3 comprises 16 residues. The CDR3 DNA follows: TGCAGCGGATCACGGACAGGGGGTATTATGAACACTGAAGCTTTCTTT. Protein product: CSGSRTGGIMNTEAFF.

This chain joins TRBV5-5 and TRBJ1-2; a possible D gene is TRBD1 (6 bases). The CDR3 extends over 13 amino acids. Germline values: CDR1 SGHKS, CDR2 YYEKEE (reference sequence). V dropped 7 bases and J dropped 2 bases, with 12 bases sitting between them. This CDR3 reads CASATGSNYGYTF. In nucleotides, the CDR3 is TGTGCCAGCGCGACAGGCTCAAACTATGGCTACACCTTC.

V usage is TRBV12-3 or TRBV12-4 and J usage is TRBJ1-1; D is ambiguous. CDR3 length: 13 residues. The V end lost 3 bases, the J end lost 0 bases, and 5 bases lay between the germline ends. The CDR3 nucleotides are TGTGCCAGCAGTTTTTACATGAACACTGAAGCTTTCTTT. It encodes CASSFYMNTEAFF.

This clone was counted once. The rearrangement links TRBV3-1 (or the pseudogene TRBV3-2) to TRBJ2-5, with 8 bases that match TRBD2. V lost 1 base to trimming and J lost 5 bases; unmatched junction nucleotides: 3. The CDR3 is 14 residues long. The germline V gene has CDR1 LGHDT and CDR2 YNNKEL (reference sequence). CDR3 DNA sequence: TGTGCCAGCAGCCAAGGGACGGGGGGGGAGACCCAGTACTTC. This codes for CASSQGTGGETQYF.

J is TRBJ1-4 and V is TRBV5-4; TRBD1 matches 9 bases. Trimming at V came to 3 bases and at J to 8 bases, leaving 5 bases not matched to a gene. The CDR3 totals 14 residues. CDR1 and CDR2 (germline): SGHNT, YYREEE (reference sequence). The CDR3 nucleotides are TGTGCCAGCAGCTATGGGACAGGGACCGAAAAACTGTTTTTT. It codes for CASSYGTGTEKLFF.

This CDR3 reads CASSSGSSSGETQYF. The CDR3 DNA reads as TGCGCCAGCAGCTCGGGGAGTAGCAGTGGGGAGACCCAGTACTTC. This rearrangement joins TRBV5-1 to TRBJ2-5; the D gene is possibly TRBD2 (5 bases). The CDR3 loop spans 15 amino acids. The V and J ends lost 3 bases and 5 bases respectively, with 17 bases between them. Germline assignment: CDR1 SGHRS and CDR2 YFSETQ.